This passage covers 27 T cell receptor beta chains from one sample sequenced in a study of cytomegalovirus exposure and HLA in healthy donors. The PCR had 60 Vbeta and 13 Jbeta primers. Only in-frame clones appear in the TCRdb table, and some are missing; sequencing was by immunoSEQ multiplex PCR. The table includes more than 95,000 clones, approximately 80% detected once. Specimen: PBMCs. The receptor source for this set is a woman aged 18 to 35 in good health and CMV-seropositive.

The chain employs TRBV6-1 and TRBJ1-5; 10 nucleotides agree with TRBD1. The trim removed 5 bases at V and 6 bases at J, leaving 7 bases unmatched. The CDR3 runs to 15 residues. Per the germline V gene, CDR1 is MNHNS and CDR2 is SASEGT. CDR3 in amino acids: CASSQTTGGFQPQHF. The DNA of the CDR3 is TGTGCCAGCAGTCAAACGACAGGGGGCTTTCAGCCCCAGCATTTT.

The chain uses TRBV6-5 and TRBJ2-7; tentative D call: TRBD1 (6 bases). Looked up from germline, CDR1 is MNHEY and CDR2 is SVGAGI. CDR3 length: 13 amino acids. Between the trimmed V and J ends, which lost 4 bases and 5 bases, there was a span of 12 bases. The CDR3, as DNA: TGTGCCAGCAGTTGGGACATAACGGACGAGCAGTACTTC. Protein product: CASSWDITDEQYF.

This chain uses TRBV19 with TRBJ2-1; D is undetermined. Germline V gene data show CDR1 as LNHDA and CDR2 as SQIVND (reference sequence). There are 13 residues in the CDR3. Trimming pared 3 bases from V and 4 bases from J, leaving 7 bases between. Written as DNA, the CDR3 is TGTGCCAGTAGTATTGCTAGTTACAATGAGCAGTTCTTC. Its protein is CASSIASYNEQFF.

The chain carries TRBV29-1 and TRBJ2-7; D may be TRBD2 (6 bases). Germline V CDR1 and CDR2: SQVTM, ANQGSEA. This CDR3 has 13 amino acids. V lost 4 bases and J lost 1, with 11 bases in between. CDR3 DNA sequence: TGCAGCGTTGGGACCGGGACTTCCTACGAGCAGTACTTC. Residues: CSVGTGTSYEQYF.

The V and J genes are TRBV6-1 and TRBJ2-4, with TRBD2 matching over 13 bases. The germline V gene has CDR1 MNHNS and CDR2 SASEGT. V trimming: 3 bases; J trimming: 2 bases; junction bases outside the gene matches: 13. The CDR3 runs to 20 residues. CDR3 sequence: CASSDQRTSGSVKSKNIQYF. CDR3 sequence (DNA): TGTGCCAGCAGTGACCAAAGGACTAGCGGGAGTGTGAAGTCCAAAAACATTCAGTACTTC.

The chain recombines TRBV4-1 with TRBJ2-5, with D possibly matching TRBD1 (5 bases). Gene TRBJ2-7 matches the end of the DNA better, so the J call may be wrong. The germline gives CDR1 MGHRA, CDR2 YSYEKL. The CDR3 length is 13 residues. CDR3 DNA sequence: TGCGCCAGCAGCCGCGTAGGGGACTACGAGCAGTACTTC. Amino acid sequence: CASSRVGDYEQYF.

The J gene is TRBJ1-2, the V gene TRBV6-4; possibly TRBD1 for D (6 bases). Trimming stripped 4 bases from V and 3 bases from J, with 12 bases between. The length of the CDR3 is 14 residues. The germline V gene encodes CDR1 MRHNA and CDR2 SNTAGT. The CDR3 here is CASSAQGGDYGYTF. CDR3 sequence (DNA): TGTGCCAGCAGTGCCCAAGGGGGGGACTATGGCTACACCTTC.

V gene TRBV7-2 combines with J gene TRBJ2-1, with 12 bases fitting TRBD2. The ends lost 1 base at V and 9 bases at J; junction bases unmatched: 7. There are 16 residues in the CDR3. Germline V gives CDR1 SGHTA, CDR2 FQGNSA. The CDR3 protein is CASSLVSTSGSGEQFF. CDR3 nucleotide sequence: TGTGCCAGCAGCTTAGTCTCGACTAGCGGGAGTGGTGAGCAGTTCTTC.

V is TRBV4-2 and J is TRBJ2-7; 7 bases fit TRBD2. J lost 2 bases, V lost 0 bases, and 7 bases had no gene match. This CDR3 comprises 16 residues. Germline V gene sequence: CDR1 LGHNA, CDR2 YNFKEQ. This chain's CDR3 is CASSQEWASGPYEQYF. The CDR3 DNA reads as TGTGCCAGCAGCCAAGAATGGGCTAGCGGTCCCTACGAGCAGTACTTC.

The J gene is TRBJ2-7, the V gene TRBV6-1; D uncertain. This CDR3 has 12 amino acids. V lost 2 bases, J lost 6 bases, and 8 bases lay in between. Germline V gene sequence: CDR1 MNHNS, CDR2 SASEGT. The DNA for the CDR3 is TGTGCCAGCAGTGAACTCCGCAGCGAGCAGTACTTC. It encodes CASSELRSEQYF.

Here the CDR3 DNA reads TGTGCCAGCAGCTTAGTGTTAGCGGGAGGGGAGAATGAGCAGTTCTTC. It yields the protein CASSLVLAGGENEQFF. This chain uses TRBV11-2 with TRBJ2-1, with TRBD2 identical over 11 bases. Germline trimming cut 1 base from V and 7 bases from J; bases unmatched to any gene: 6. Germline CDR1 reads SGHAT; CDR2 reads FQNNGV. The CDR3 consists of 16 residues.

The genes are TRBV6-6 and TRBJ1-2; no reliable D call. V lost 6 bases, J lost 0 bases, and 14 bases lay in between. This CDR3 spans 15 amino acids. The germline V gene has CDR1 MNHNY and CDR2 SVGAGI (reference sequence). As DNA, the CDR3 is TGTGCCAGCAGCACCCCTCCGGGATCTAACTATGGCTACACCTTC. Residues: CASSTPPGSNYGYTF.

The chain is built from TRBV7-3 and TRBJ2-2; 11 bases align to TRBD2. The CDR3 sequence is 16 residues long. Germline V gives CDR1 SGHTA, CDR2 FQGTGA. J lost 4 bases, V lost 6 bases, and 7 bases had no gene match. The CDR3 loop is CASSLLAGVGTGELFF. In DNA, the CDR3 is TGTGCCAGCAGTCTACTAGCGGGAGTGGGCACCGGGGAGCTGTTTTTT.

This chain joins TRBV5-8 and TRBJ1-2; D is possibly TRBD1 (5 bases). This CDR3 has 15 amino acids. V dropped 1 base and J dropped 0 bases, with 10 bases sitting between them. Per the germline V gene, CDR1 is SGHTS and CDR2 is YDEGEE. CDR3 loop: CASSLQTVTNYGYTF. The CDR3, as DNA: TGTGCCAGCAGCTTGCAGACAGTAACTAACTATGGCTACACCTTC.

The chain couples TRBV6-6 to TRBJ1-2; D is ambiguous. CDR3 length equals 14 residues. V was shortened by 2 bases and J by 5 bases, with 12 bases between the two germline ends. Germline V gives CDR1 MNHNY, CDR2 SVGAGI (reference sequence). The CDR3 nucleotides read TGTGCCAGCAGTTACCTAACTGATTTTTATGGCTACACCTTC. It yields the protein CASSYLTDFYGYTF.

This sequence joins TRBV29-1 and TRBJ1-2; 8 nucleotides agree with TRBD1. Looked up from germline, CDR1 is SQVTM and CDR2 is ANQGSEA. The CDR3 is 14 residues long. Unmatched junction bases numbered 11, after V lost 7 bases and J lost 4 bases. CDR3 residues: CSADRQGTSYGYTF. The DNA of the CDR3 is TGCAGCGCGGACAGACAGGGGACCTCCTATGGCTACACCTTC.

V usage is TRBV5-8 and J usage is TRBJ2-1, with a weak D call TRBD1 (5 bases). Trimming stripped 7 bases from V and 2 bases from J, with 7 bases between. Germline CDR1 is SGHTS and CDR2 is YDEGEE. The CDR3 covers 12 residues. In nucleotides, the CDR3 is TGTGCCAGCCAGGGAACCTACAATGAGCAGTTCTTC. Amino acid sequence: CASQGTYNEQFF.

V is TRBV12-1 and J is TRBJ2-7; TRBD2, the table's D call, was not compared with the DNA. TRBV12-1 is deemed a pseudogene. The CDR3 has 14 amino acids. The CDR3 region is CASSLLAGGDEQYF. CDR3 coding DNA: TGTGCCAGCAGCTTACTAGCGGGAGGGGACGAGCAGTACTTC.

The chain joins TRBV29-1 to TRBJ2-7; 7 bases are a match to TRBD1. The CDR3 loop spans 12 amino acids. V was clipped by 7 bases and J by 2 bases; unmatched bases: 5. Germline V gives CDR1 SQVTM, CDR2 ANQGSEA. The CDR3 region has the DNA TGCAGCGCCAGGGACAGCGCCTACGAGCAGTACTTC. Its translation is CSARDSAYEQYF.

The rearrangement links TRBV6-6 to TRBJ2-3; unclear D gene. The CDR3 has 12 residues. Trimming took 2 bases from V and 4 from J, leaving 4 bases between them. Germline assignment: CDR1 MNHNY and CDR2 SVGAGI (reference sequence). Here the CDR3 reads CASSYLADTQYF. CDR3 in DNA: TGTGCCAGCAGTTACCTTGCAGATACGCAGTATTTT.

This clone showed up just once. This sequence joins TRBV7-9 and TRBJ1-5; no clear D gene. The germline V gene has CDR1 SEHNR and CDR2 FQNEAQ (reference sequence). This CDR3 spans 14 amino acids. Trimming removed 1 base at V and 5 bases at J, with 9 bases between. The CDR3 loop is CASSLGGTHQPQHF. CDR3 bases: TGTGCCAGCAGCTTAGGTGGTACTCATCAGCCCCAGCATTTT.

The V call is TRBV10-3, the J call TRBJ1-1; TRBD1 matches 7 bases. Germline CDR1 reads ENHRY; CDR2 reads SYGVKD. The length of the CDR3 is 13 residues. V lost 11 bases, J lost 4 bases, and 10 bases stayed unmatched. The CDR3: CASREGAVTEAFF. The CDR3 nucleotides read TGTGCCTCACGGGAGGGGGCGGTCACTGAAGCTTTCTTT.

The genes are TRBV5-6 and TRBJ1-2; D is unresolved. This CDR3 spans 13 amino acids. V shed 4 bases and J shed 4 bases, with 11 bases lying between them. Germline V gene lookup returns CDR1 SGHDT and CDR2 YYEEEE. For the CDR3, the DNA is TGTGCCAGCAGCCCGGGCGGGGTCTATGGCTACACCTTC. Translation: CASSPGGVYGYTF.

The chain is built from TRBV6-1 and TRBJ2-3; 10 bases map to TRBD2. J gave up 2 bases and V 4 bases, and 9 bases lay outside the gene matches. The CDR3 runs to 17 residues. Germline values: CDR1 MNHNS, CDR2 SASEGT. The CDR3: CASSGGNLAGATDTQYF. The CDR3 DNA reads as TGTGCCAGCAGTGGGGGGAATCTAGCGGGGGCCACAGATACGCAGTATTTT.

The chain combines TRBV21-1 with TRBJ2-7; whether TRBD2, the table's D call, matches the DNA was not checked. TRBV21-1 has pseudogene status. The CDR3 runs 16 residues. Here the CDR3 DNA reads TGTGCCAGCAGCACTCTCCTGGGCGACGGACTTCTCGAGCAGTACTTC. It is translated as CASSTLLGDGLLEQYF.

This clone was counted a few times. The rearrangement links TRBV25-1 to TRBJ1-1; D ambiguous. Trimming shortened V by 3 bases and J by 7 bases, and 6 bases separated the two germline ends. The germline V gene encodes CDR1 MGHDK and CDR2 SYGVNS. The CDR3 is made up of 11 amino acids. DNA for the CDR3: TGTGCCAGCAGTGATTCCGGTGAAGCTTTCTTT. This encodes CASSDSGEAFF.

This sequence joins TRBV11-2 and TRBJ2-3, with D unclear. CDR1 and CDR2 (germline): SGHAT, FQNNGV. V shed 5 bases and J shed 2 bases, with 11 bases lying between them. The length of the CDR3 is 14 residues. The CDR3 region is CASSTTTDTDTQYF. The CDR3 bases are TGTGCCAGCAGCACAACGACTGACACAGATACGCAGTATTTT.